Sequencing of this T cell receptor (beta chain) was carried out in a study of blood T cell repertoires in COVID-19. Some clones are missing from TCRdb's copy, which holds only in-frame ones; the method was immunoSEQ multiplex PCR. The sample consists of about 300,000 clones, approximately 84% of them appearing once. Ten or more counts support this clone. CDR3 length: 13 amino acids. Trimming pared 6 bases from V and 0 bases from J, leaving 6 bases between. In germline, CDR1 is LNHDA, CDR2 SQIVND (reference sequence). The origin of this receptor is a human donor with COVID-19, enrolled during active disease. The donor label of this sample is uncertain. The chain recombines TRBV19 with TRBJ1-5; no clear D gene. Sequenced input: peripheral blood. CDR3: CASSLNSNQPQHF. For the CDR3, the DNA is TGTGCCAGTAGCCTAAATAGCAATCAGCCCCAGCATTTT.